The 20 T cell receptor beta chains listed next were all sequenced from one sample in a study of T cell repertoires in cytomegalovirus infection. A single record per CDR3 protein comes from TCRdb applying MiXCR to the reads. The table shows approximately 200,000 distinct CDR3 sequences, with about 28% occurring only once. The specimen sequenced was PBMCs. These receptors were taken from a human donor in good health (CMV status not recorded). Some clones in this sample may be carry-over from other donors' samples.

This clonotype was observed a few times. CDR3 DNA: TGTGCCAGCAGCTTTTCACAGGAGCGAAGAGAGACCCAGTACTTC. It translates to CASSFSQERRETQYF. J is TRBJ2-5 and V is TRBV7-2, with a tentative D call TRBD1 (5 bases). This CDR3 has 15 amino acids. Per the germline V gene, CDR1 is SGHTA and CDR2 is FQGNSA. Trimming removed 3 bases from V and 4 bases from J, with 15 bases in between.

This clonotype has just a few counts. This chain uses TRBV7-9 with TRBJ1-1; possible D gene TRBD1, 6 bases. V was clipped by 3 bases and J by 4 bases, with 12 bases between them. CDR3 size: 14 residues. The germline gives CDR1 SEHNR, CDR2 FQNEAQ (reference sequence). The CDR3 here is CASSFYREVTEAFF. The CDR3, as DNA: TGTGCCAGCAGCTTCTACAGGGAGGTCACTGAAGCTTTCTTT.

The rearrangement joins TRBV20-1 to TRBJ1-5; maybe TRBD1 (6 bases). Looked up from germline, CDR1 is DFQATT and CDR2 is SNEGSKA (reference sequence). Trimming removed 3 bases at V and 5 bases at J, with 11 bases between. The CDR3 is 13 amino acids. The CDR3 here is CSARTGRDQPQHF. The CDR3 bases are TGCAGTGCTAGGACAGGTAGGGATCAGCCCCAGCATTTT.

This clonotype was found a few times. The chain recombines TRBV20-1 with TRBJ2-7, with TRBD2 matching 11 bases. The V segment lost 6 bases and the J segment 2 bases; nucleotides outside the gene matches: 6. The V gene's germline CDR1 is DFQATT and CDR2 SNEGSKA (reference sequence). The CDR3 has 14 residues. CDR3 sequence: CSAPLAGGTYEQYF. DNA of the CDR3: TGCAGTGCCCCTCTAGCGGGGGGAACCTACGAGCAGTACTTC.

This clonotype showed up just a few times. V is TRBV28 and J is TRBJ1-1, with TRBD1 as a possible D gene (5 bases). V lost 6 bases and J 5 bases, leaving 13 bases between the germline ends. The CDR3 has 13 residues. Germline values: CDR1 MDHEN, CDR2 SYDVKM. CDR3 loop: CASSLRDGTEAFF. Here the CDR3 DNA reads TGTGCCAGCAGCCTCCGGGACGGGACTGAAGCTTTCTTT.

This clonotype has ten or more counts. The chain recombines TRBV7-2 with TRBJ1-2; 11 nucleotides agree with TRBD1. Looked up from germline, CDR1 is SGHTA and CDR2 is FQGNSA. The CDR3 runs 21 residues. With 2 bases clipped from V and 2 bases from J, the junction kept 19 bases outside the gene matches. The CDR3 DNA reads TGTGCCAGCAGCTTAAACCTGGACAGGGGGCGCGGTGGGGGCCTGAACTATGGCTACACCTTC. Residues: CASSLNLDRGRGGGLNYGYTF.

Concerning this clonotype itself: A much larger clone differs from this one at a single base, so this may be a read error. The chain carries TRBV11-2 and TRBJ1-1; 7 bases agree with TRBD1. The germline V gene has CDR1 SGHAT and CDR2 FQNNGV. The CDR3 consists of 17 residues. The DNA for the CDR3 is TGTGCCAGCAGCCTCCGGAGGGGGCGCTTAAGGGGCACTGTAGCTTTCTTT. Translated, it gives CASSLRRGRLRGTVAFF. Combining the CDR3 with reference TRBV11-2 and TRBJ1-1 gives the whole variable domain EAGVAQSPRYKIIEKRQSVAFWCNPISGHATLYWYQQILGQGPKLLIQFQNNGVVDDSQLPKDRFSAERLKGVDSTLKIQPAKLEDSAVYLCASSLRRGRLRGTVAFFGQGTRLTVV.

This sequence joins TRBV7-8 and TRBJ2-7; tentative D call: TRBD1 (7 bases). V lost 5 bases and J 7 bases, leaving 24 bases between the germline ends. This CDR3 is 16 amino acids long. Germline loops: CDR1 SGHVS, CDR2 FQNEAQ. CDR3 protein: CASSPRGAPTVEEQYF. The CDR3 DNA reads as TGTGCCAGCAGCCCCAGGGGGGCCCCCACCGTCGAAGAGCAGTACTTC.

Many counts were recorded for this clonotype. The chain carries TRBV7-2 and TRBJ1-1, with D possibly TRBD1 on 5 matching bases. The CDR3 covers 15 residues. The V and J ends lost 1 base and 0 bases respectively, with 9 bases between them. CDR1 and CDR2 (germline): SGHTA, FQGNSA. The CDR3: CASSLVGDLNTEAFF. The CDR3 DNA follows: TGTGCCAGCAGCTTAGTGGGGGATTTGAACACTGAAGCTTTCTTT.

This clonotype was seen only a few times. The rearrangement uses TRBV5-5 and TRBJ2-3; 11 bases agree with TRBD2. This CDR3 contains 19 residues. The germline CDR1 and CDR2 sequences are SGHKS and YYEKEE (reference sequence). V lost 1 base to trimming and J lost 4 bases; unmatched junction nucleotides: 14. The CDR3 sequence is CASSLTSGGLSAAPDTQYF. DNA for the CDR3: TGTGCCAGCAGCTTGACTAGCGGGGGACTCAGCGCTGCCCCAGATACGCAGTATTTT.

This chain uses TRBV12-3 or TRBV12-4 with TRBJ2-5; D gene unclear. CDR3 length: 13 residues. V lost 9 bases and J 0 bases, leaving 11 bases between the germline ends. CDR3: CASNRVNQETQYF. As DNA, the CDR3 is TGTGCCAGTAATAGGGTGAACCAAGAGACCCAGTACTTC.

This clonotype was counted between two and nine times. V is TRBV7-2 and J is TRBJ1-1, with 10 bases identical to TRBD1. Germline V CDR1 and CDR2: SGHTA, FQGNSA. The CDR3 is 16 residues long. V was pared by 4 bases and J by 1 base, with 6 bases of the junction left unmatched. The CDR3: CASSSGTGARNTEAFF. Here the CDR3 DNA reads TGTGCCAGCAGCTCCGGGACAGGGGCGAGGAACACTGAAGCTTTCTTT.

J is TRBJ2-5 and V is TRBV12-3 or TRBV12-4; possibly TRBD1 for D (5 bases). This CDR3 contains 13 residues. The germline V and J ends were trimmed by 6 bases and 1 base, with 9 bases remaining between them. The CDR3 loop is CASRDTVQETQYF. The CDR3 DNA follows: TGTGCCAGCAGGGACACGGTCCAAGAGACCCAGTACTTC.

This clonotype has more than one count but fewer than ten. CDR3 residues: CASSEGSGDGDEQYF. The CDR3 DNA follows: TGTGCCAGTAGTGAGGGGTCTGGGGATGGCGACGAGCAGTACTTC. V gene TRBV19 combines with J gene TRBJ2-7; perhaps D is TRBD1 or TRBD2 (5 bases each). Germline V gene lookup returns CDR1 LNHDA and CDR2 SQIVND (reference sequence). The CDR3 has 15 amino acids. V was trimmed by 5 bases and J by 5 bases, leaving 19 bases between them.

The rearrangement links TRBV14 to TRBJ1-1; D remains ambiguous. The CDR3 spans 17 residues. CDR1 SGHDN and CDR2 FVKESK come from the germline V gene. Trimming took 3 bases from V and 0 from J, leaving 17 bases between them. CDR3 sequence (DNA): TGTGCCAGCAGCCAGGTCCAGTGGCAGATTGTGAACACTGAAGCTTTCTTT. Its protein is CASSQVQWQIVNTEAFF. Full variable domain (outside the CDR3, taken from reference TRBV14 and TRBJ1-1): EAGVTQFPSHSVIEKGQTVTLRCDPISGHDNLYWYRRVMGKEIKFLLHFVKESKQDESGMPNNRFLAERTGGTYSTLKVQPAELEDSGVYFCASSQVQWQIVNTEAFFGQGTRLTVV.

The chain employs TRBV11-2 and TRBJ2-2; D tentatively fits TRBD1 or TRBD2 (6 bases each). Germline loops: CDR1 SGHAT, CDR2 FQNNGV. The CDR3 covers 15 residues. The germline V and J ends were trimmed by 5 bases and 6 bases, with 16 bases remaining between them. The CDR3, as DNA: TGTGCCAGCAGCGTGCTACGGGGGCCCCCCGGGGAGCTGTTTTTT. Encoded protein: CASSVLRGPPGELFF.

The CDR3 is CSATDRAGTDTQYF. Written as DNA, the CDR3 is TGCAGTGCCACCGACCGGGCCGGCACAGATACGCAGTATTTT. The chain carries TRBV20-1 and TRBJ2-3, with D unclear. The CDR3 length is 14 residues. Trimming took 6 bases from V and 1 from J, leaving 14 bases between them. Germline values: CDR1 DFQATT, CDR2 SNEGSKA (reference sequence).

In its sample, this clonotype was seen a few times. This chain uses TRBV5-4 with TRBJ2-2; 11 positions match TRBD1. Germline loops: CDR1 SGHNT, CDR2 YYREEE (reference sequence). V shed 2 bases, J shed 7 bases, and the junction held 4 bases outside the gene matches. The CDR3 sequence is 15 residues long. CDR3: CASSFGTGGFGELFF. The CDR3 DNA sequence: TGTGCCAGCAGCTTCGGGACAGGGGGTTTCGGGGAGCTGTTTTTT.

The chain couples TRBV3-1 to TRBJ1-5, with a tentative D call TRBD1 (6 bases). The CDR3 is made up of 16 amino acids. With 4 bases removed from V and 6 bases from J, the gap between germline ends came to 19 bases. Germline V gives CDR1 LGHDT, CDR2 YNNKEL (reference sequence). CDR3 sequence (DNA): TGTGCCAGCAGCCCACACGCAGGGGCGCTTGCTCAGCCCCAGCATTTT. This translates into CASSPHAGALAQPQHF. Using reference TRBV3-1 and TRBJ1-5 for the parts outside the CDR3, the full variable domain is DTAVSQTPKYLVTQMGNDKSIKCEQNLGHDTMYWYKQDSKKFLKIMFSYNNKELIINETVPNRFSPKSPDKAHLNLHINSLELGDSAVYFCASSPHAGALAQPQHFGDGTRLSIL.

V usage is TRBV7-6 and J usage is TRBJ1-5, with D possibly TRBD1 on 6 matching bases. Per germline, CDR1 SGHVS and CDR2 FNYEAQ. The CDR3 has 18 amino acids. V dropped 5 bases and J dropped 0 bases, with 20 bases sitting between them. The CDR3 reads CASSPGVGGGYSNQPQHF. The CDR3 DNA reads as TGTGCCAGCAGCCCGGGGGTGGGAGGGGGATATAGCAATCAGCCCCAGCATTTT. Full variable domain (missing parts from reference TRBV7-6 and TRBJ1-5): GAGVSQSPRYKVTKRGQDVALRCDPISGHVSLYWYRQALGQGPEFLTYFNYEAQQDKSGLPNDRFSAERPEGSISTLTIQRTEQRDSAMYRCASSPGVGGGYSNQPQHFGDGTRLSIL.